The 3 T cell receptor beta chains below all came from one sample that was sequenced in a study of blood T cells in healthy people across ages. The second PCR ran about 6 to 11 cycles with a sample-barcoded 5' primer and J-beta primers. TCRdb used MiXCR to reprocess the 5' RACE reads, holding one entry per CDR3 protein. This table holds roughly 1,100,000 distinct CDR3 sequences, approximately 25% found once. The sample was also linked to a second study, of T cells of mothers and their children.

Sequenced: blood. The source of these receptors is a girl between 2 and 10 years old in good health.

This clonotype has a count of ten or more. The CDR3 DNA is TGCGCCAGCAGCCACCTGAACATAGCTTTCTTT. Amino acid sequence: CASSHLNIAFF. The J gene is TRBJ1-1, the V gene TRBV4-1; no clear D gene. Germline CDR1 is MGHRA and CDR2 is YSYEKL. The CDR3 extends over 11 amino acids. V was cut by 3 bases and J by 10 bases, with 9 bases left in between.

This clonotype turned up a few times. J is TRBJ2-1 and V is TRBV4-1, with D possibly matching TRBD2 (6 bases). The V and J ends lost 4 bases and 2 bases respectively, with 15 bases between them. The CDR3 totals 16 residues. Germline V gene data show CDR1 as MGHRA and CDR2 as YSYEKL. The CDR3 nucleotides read TGCGCCAGCAGCCTCACGGGGGAATCCCCCTACAATGAGCAGTTCTTC. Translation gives CASSLTGESPYNEQFF.

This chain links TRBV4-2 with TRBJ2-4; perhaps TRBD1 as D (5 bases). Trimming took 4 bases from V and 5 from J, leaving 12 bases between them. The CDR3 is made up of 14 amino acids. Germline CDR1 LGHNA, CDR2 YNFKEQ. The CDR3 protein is CASSLGHQENIQYF. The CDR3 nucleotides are TGTGCCAGCAGCCTCGGACATCAGGAAAACATTCAGTACTTC.